This paragraph covers one T cell receptor beta chain sequence. The target antigen is unknown. The CDR3 runs to 12 residues. Germline CDR1 reads SQVTM; CDR2 reads ANQGSEA. The V segment lost 5 bases and the J segment 5 bases; nucleotides outside the gene matches: 4. This sample is drawn from a study of cytomegalovirus exposure and HLA in healthy donors. Whole-study context: Unique TCR beta sequences numbering some 120 million came from approximately 180 million T cells in an earlier analysis. From HLA-typed donors, an early data release held some 91 million unique TCRs.

Points from the study as a whole: Later, an analysis found that common viral pathogens appeared to be linked with several of the most significant clusters. There was a cluster of highly shared sequence variants that was likely a sequencing artifact.

In the PCR, 60 Vbeta and 13 Jbeta primers were used. The data were produced by immunoSEQ multiplex PCR, yet TCRdb's version contains in-frame clones alone and is incomplete. The data show 95,000 to 150,000 clones, 65% to 80% seen once. The rearrangement joins TRBV29-1 to TRBJ2-7; 9 bases agree with TRBD1. Sequencing used PBMCs. The TCR originated in a woman aged 40 to 50 in good health and CMV-seropositive. CDR3 bases: TGCAGCGTTTCGGACAGGGGTCACGAGCAGTACTTC. It specifies CSVSDRGHEQYF.